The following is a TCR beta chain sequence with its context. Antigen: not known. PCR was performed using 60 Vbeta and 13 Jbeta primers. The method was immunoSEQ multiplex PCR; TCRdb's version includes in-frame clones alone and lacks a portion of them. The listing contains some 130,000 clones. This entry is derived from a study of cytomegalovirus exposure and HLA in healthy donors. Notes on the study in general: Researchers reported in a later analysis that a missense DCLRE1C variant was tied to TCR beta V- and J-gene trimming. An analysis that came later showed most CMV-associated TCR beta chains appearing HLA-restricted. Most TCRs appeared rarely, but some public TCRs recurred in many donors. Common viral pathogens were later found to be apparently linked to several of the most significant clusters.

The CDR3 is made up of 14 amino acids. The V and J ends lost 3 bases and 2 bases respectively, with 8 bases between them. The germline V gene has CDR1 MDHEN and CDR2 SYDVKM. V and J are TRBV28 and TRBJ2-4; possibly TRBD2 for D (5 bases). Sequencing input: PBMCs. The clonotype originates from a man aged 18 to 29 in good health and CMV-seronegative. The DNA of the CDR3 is TGTGCCAGCAGTTTGACGGGGACCAAAAACATTCAGTACTTC. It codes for CASSLTGTKNIQYF.